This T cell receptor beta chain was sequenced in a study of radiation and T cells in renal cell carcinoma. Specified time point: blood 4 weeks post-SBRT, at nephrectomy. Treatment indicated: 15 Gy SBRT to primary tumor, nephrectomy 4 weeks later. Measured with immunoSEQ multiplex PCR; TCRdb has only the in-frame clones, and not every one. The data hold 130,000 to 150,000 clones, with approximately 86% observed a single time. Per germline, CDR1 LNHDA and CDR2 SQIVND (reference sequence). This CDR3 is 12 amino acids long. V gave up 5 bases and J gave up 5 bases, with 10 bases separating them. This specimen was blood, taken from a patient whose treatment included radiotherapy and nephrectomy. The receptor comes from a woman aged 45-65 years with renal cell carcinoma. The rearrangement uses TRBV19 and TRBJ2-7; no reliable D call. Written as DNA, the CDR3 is TGTGCCAGTAGTGCGTTTGAGGACGAGCAGTACTTC. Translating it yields CASSAFEDEQYF.